This T cell receptor beta chain emerged from a study of shared clonotypes between healthy human individuals. Study outcomes and limitations: An expected dependence of interdonor clonotype sharing on sequencing depth was noted.

Memory CD4+ cells were the fraction left after CD45RA+ naive selection. Of note for this clone: As yet, its antigen is unknown.

V dropped 1 base and J dropped 3; count of bases not matched to a gene: 5. The CDR3 covers 15 residues. Per germline, CDR1 SQVTM and CDR2 ANQGSEA. This table comes from immunoSEQ multiplex PCR, and its TCRdb copy is limited to in-frame clones, with some not included. The table shows more than 2,000,000 clones, with more than 80% occurring only once. The sequence was obtained from a man aged 18 to 29 in good health. Some clones in this sample may be carry-over from other donors' samples. Input material: naive CD4+ T cells from PBMCs. The subset here: CD45RA+ positively selected. The gene calls are TRBV29-1 and TRBJ2-7; 11 bases agree with TRBD2. CDR3 loop: CSVEGPGTSGYEQYF. CDR3 nucleotide sequence: TGCAGCGTTGAAGGCCCCGGGACTAGCGGCTACGAGCAGTACTTC.